The present T cell receptor (beta chain) was sequenced within a study of CDR3 diversity in severe acne. Trimming stripped 6 bases from V and 5 bases from J, with 16 bases between. This CDR3 is built from 14 residues. The germline V gene has CDR1 MNHEY and CDR2 SVGAGI. MiXCR, run by TCRdb on the PCR reads, gives a single entry per CDR3 protein. The sample holds some 90,000 distinct CDR3 sequences, around 47% seen once. Sequenced: blood. This clonotype was sampled from a male donor with severe acne vulgaris. V gene TRBV6-5 combines with J gene TRBJ1-1; D is unclear. The DNA for the CDR3 is TGTGCCAGCAGCCAAGTTCCAGTTGCGACTGAAGCTTTCTTT. Its protein product is CASSQVPVATEAFF.